There are many counts of the clone carrying this TCR beta chain. Hyperthyroidism in the patients, aged 18 to 65, was newly diagnosed and under 2 months in duration. This entry is derived from a study of T cells in Graves' hyperthyroidism and ophthalmopathy. Researchers amplified the TCR beta CDR3 regions from RNA transcripts. The HTBI set primed first-round TCR CDR3 RT-PCR. TCRdb re-called the multiplex PCR reads through MiXCR, storing one row per CDR3 protein. The sample shows hundreds of thousands of distinct CDR3 sequences, approximately 14% of them seen only once. The sequencing sample was made of blood. This receptor was obtained from a woman aged 18-30 years with Graves' hyperthyroidism.

CDR3 sequence (DNA): TGTGCCAGCAGTCTACTAGCGGGGGGTTGGAATGAGCAGTTCTTC. Translation gives CASSLLAGGWNEQFF. V is TRBV27 and J is TRBJ2-1, with 12 bases lining up with TRBD2. V lost 5 bases and J lost 7; bases outside the gene matches: 6. The germline gives CDR1 MNHEY, CDR2 SMNVEV (reference sequence). The CDR3 extends over 15 amino acids.